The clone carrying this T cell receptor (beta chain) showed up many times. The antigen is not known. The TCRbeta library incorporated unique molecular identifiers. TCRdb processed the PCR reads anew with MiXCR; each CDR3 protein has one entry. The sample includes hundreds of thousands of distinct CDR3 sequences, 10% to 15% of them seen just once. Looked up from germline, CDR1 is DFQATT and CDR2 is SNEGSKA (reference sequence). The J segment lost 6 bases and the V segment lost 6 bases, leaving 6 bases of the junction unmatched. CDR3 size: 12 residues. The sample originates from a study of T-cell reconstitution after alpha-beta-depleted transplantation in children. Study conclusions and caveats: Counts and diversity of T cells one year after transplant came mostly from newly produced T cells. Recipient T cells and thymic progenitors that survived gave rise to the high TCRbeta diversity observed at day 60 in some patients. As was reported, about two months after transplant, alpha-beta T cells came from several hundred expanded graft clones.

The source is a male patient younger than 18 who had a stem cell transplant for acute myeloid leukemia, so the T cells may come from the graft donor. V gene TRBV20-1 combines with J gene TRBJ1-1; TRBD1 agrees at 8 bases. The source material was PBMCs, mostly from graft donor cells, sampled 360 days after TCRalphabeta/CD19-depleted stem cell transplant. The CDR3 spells CSACDRGPEAFF. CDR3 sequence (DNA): TGCAGTGCATGCGACAGGGGCCCTGAAGCTTTCTTT.